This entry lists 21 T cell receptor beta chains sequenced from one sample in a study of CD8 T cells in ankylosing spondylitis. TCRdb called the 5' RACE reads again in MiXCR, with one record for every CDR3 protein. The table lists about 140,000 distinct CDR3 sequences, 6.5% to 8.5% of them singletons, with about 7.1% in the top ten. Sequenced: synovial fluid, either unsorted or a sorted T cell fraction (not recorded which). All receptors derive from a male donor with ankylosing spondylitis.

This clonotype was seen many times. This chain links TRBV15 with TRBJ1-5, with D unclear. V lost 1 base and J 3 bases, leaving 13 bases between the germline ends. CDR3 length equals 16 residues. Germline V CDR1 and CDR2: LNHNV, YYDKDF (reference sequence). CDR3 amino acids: CATSRVRGGYNQPQHF. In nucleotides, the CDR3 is TGTGCCACCAGCAGAGTCCGAGGAGGGTACAATCAGCCCCAGCATTTT.

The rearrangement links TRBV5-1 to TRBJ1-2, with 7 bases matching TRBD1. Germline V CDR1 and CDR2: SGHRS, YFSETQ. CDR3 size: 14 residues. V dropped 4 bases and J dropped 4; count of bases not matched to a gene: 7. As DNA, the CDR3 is TGCGCCAGCAGCGTGGACAGGCCCGGCTATGGCTACACCTTC. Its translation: CASSVDRPGYGYTF.

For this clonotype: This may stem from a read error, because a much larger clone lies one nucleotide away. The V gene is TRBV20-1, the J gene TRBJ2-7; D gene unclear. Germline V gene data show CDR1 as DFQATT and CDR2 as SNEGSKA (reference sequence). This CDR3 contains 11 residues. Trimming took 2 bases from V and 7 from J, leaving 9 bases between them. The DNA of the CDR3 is TGCAGTGCTAGACCCTCTGCAGAGCAGTACTTC. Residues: CSARPSAEQYF.

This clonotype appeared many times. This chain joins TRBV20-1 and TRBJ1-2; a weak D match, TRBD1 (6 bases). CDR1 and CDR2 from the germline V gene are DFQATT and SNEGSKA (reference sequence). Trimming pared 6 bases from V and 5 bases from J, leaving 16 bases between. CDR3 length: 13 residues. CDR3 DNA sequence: TGCAGTGCCGAGACCTTAACAGGGTATGGCTACACCTTC. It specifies CSAETLTGYGYTF.

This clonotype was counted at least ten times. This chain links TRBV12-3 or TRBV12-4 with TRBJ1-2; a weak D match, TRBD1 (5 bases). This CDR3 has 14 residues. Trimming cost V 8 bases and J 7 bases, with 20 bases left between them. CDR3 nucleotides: TGTGCCAGCGCCGAGTTCGGCAGGGAGAGTGGCTACACCTTC. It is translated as CASAEFGRESGYTF.

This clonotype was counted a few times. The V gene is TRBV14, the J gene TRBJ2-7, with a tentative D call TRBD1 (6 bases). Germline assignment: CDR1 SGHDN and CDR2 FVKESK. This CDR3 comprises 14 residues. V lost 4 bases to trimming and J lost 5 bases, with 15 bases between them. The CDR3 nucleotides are TGTGCCAGCAGCCCTATCACCAACAGGGACGAGCAGTACTTC. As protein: CASSPITNRDEQYF.

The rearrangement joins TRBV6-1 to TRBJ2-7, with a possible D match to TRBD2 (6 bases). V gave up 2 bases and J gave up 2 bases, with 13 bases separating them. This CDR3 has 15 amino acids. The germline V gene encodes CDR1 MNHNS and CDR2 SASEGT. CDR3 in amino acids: CASSELASVPYEQYF. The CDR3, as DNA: TGTGCCAGCAGTGAATTGGCTAGCGTACCCTACGAGCAGTACTTC.

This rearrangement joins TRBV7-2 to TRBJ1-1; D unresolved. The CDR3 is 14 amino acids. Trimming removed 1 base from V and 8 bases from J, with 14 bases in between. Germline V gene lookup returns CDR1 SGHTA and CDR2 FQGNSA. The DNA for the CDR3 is TGTGCCAGCAGCTTAGATTGGGGTTACGGGGAAGCTTTCTTT. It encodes CASSLDWGYGEAFF.

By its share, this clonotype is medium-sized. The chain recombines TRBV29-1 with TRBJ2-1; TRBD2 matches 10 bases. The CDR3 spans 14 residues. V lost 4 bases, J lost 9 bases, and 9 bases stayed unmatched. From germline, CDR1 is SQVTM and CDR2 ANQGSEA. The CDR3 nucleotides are TGCAGCGTTGTCCCCGGTACTAGCGGGGCTGAGCAGTTCTTC. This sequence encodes CSVVPGTSGAEQFF.

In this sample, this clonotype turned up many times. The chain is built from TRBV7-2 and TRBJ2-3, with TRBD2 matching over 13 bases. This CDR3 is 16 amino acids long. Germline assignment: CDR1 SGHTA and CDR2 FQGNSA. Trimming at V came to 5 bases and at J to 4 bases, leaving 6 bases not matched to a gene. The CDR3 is CASSIGTSGVADTQYF. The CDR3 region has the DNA TGTGCCAGCAGCATCGGGACTAGCGGGGTAGCAGATACGCAGTATTTT.

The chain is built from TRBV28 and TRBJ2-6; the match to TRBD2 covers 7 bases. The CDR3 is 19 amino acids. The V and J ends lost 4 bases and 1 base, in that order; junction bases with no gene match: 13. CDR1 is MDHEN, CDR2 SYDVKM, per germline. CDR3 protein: CASSSVAGPNPSGANVLTF. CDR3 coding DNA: TGTGCCAGCAGTTCGGTAGCGGGCCCGAACCCGTCTGGGGCCAACGTCCTGACTTTC. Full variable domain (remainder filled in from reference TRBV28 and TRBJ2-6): DVKVTQSSRYLVKRTGEKVFLECVQDMDHENMFWYRQDPGLGLRLIYFSYDVKMKEKGDIPEGYSVSREKKERFSLILESASTNQTSMYLCASSSVAGPNPSGANVLTFGAGSRLTVL.

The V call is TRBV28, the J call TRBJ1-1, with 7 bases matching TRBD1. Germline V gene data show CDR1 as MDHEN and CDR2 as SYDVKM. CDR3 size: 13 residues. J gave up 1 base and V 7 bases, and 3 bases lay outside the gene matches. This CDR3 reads CASMRTGNTEAFF. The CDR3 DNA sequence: TGTGCCAGCATGCGGACAGGGAACACTGAAGCTTTCTTT.

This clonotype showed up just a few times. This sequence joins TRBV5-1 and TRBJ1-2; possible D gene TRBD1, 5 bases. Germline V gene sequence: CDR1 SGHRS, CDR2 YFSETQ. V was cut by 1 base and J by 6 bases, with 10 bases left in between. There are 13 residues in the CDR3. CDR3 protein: CASSLSREDGYTF. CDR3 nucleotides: TGCGCCAGCAGCTTGTCCAGGGAGGATGGCTACACCTTC.

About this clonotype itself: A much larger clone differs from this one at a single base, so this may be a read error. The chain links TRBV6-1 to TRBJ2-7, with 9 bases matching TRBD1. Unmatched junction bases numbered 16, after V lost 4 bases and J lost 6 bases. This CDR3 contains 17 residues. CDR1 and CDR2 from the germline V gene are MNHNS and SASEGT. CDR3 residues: CASSAGTGNSAGSEQYF. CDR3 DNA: TGTGCCAGCAGTGCCGGGACAGGGAACTCGGCTGGGAGCGAGCAGTACTTC.

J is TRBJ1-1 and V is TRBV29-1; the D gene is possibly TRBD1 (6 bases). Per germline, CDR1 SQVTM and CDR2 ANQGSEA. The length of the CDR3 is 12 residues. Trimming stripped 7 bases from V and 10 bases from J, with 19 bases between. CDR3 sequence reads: CSATNRDAPAFF. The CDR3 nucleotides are TGCAGCGCTACAAACAGGGATGCGCCAGCTTTCTTT.

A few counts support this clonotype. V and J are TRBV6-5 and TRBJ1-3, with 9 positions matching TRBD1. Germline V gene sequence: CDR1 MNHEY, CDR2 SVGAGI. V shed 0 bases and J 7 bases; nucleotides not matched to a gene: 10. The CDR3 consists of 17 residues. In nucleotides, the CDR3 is TGTGCCAGCAGTTACTCGAGTAACAGGGGGCATCAGAACACCATATATTTT. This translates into CASSYSSNRGHQNTIYF.

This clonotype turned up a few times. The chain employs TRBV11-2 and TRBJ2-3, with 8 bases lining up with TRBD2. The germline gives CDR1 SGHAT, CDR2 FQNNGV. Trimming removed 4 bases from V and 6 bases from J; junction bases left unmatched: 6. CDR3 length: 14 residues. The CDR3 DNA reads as TGTGCCAGCAGCTACGCGGGGGGCGGGGATACGCAGTATTTT. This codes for CASSYAGGGDTQYF.

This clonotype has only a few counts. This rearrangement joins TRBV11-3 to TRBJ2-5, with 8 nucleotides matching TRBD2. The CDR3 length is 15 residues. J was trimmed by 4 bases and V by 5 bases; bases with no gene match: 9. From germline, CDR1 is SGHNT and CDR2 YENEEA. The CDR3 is CASSHSGEGRETQYF. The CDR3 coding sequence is TGTGCCAGCAGCCATAGCGGGGAAGGGCGAGAGACCCAGTACTTC.

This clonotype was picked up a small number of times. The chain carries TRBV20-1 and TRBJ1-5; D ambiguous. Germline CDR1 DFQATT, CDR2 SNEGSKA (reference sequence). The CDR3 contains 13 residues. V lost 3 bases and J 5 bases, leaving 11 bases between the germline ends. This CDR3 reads CSASMAADQPQHF. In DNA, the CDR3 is TGCAGTGCTAGTATGGCTGCCGATCAGCCCCAGCATTTT.

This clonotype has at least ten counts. The CDR3 DNA reads as TGCGCCAGCAGCTTGGGGATAGCGGGACTAGCCTACAATGAGCAGTTCTTC. Amino acids: CASSLGIAGLAYNEQFF. V usage is TRBV5-1 and J usage is TRBJ2-1, with 8 positions matching TRBD2. CDR1 is SGHRS and CDR2 is YFSETQ in the germline V gene. The CDR3 totals 17 residues. V lost 0 bases, J lost 2 bases, and 7 bases stayed unmatched.

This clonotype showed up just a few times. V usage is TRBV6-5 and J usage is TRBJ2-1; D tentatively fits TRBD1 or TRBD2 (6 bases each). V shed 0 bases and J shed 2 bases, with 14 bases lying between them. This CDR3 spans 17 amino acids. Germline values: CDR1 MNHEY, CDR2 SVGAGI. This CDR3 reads CASSYSGSRGAYNEQFF. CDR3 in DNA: TGTGCCAGCAGTTACTCTGGTTCGAGGGGGGCCTACAATGAGCAGTTCTTC.